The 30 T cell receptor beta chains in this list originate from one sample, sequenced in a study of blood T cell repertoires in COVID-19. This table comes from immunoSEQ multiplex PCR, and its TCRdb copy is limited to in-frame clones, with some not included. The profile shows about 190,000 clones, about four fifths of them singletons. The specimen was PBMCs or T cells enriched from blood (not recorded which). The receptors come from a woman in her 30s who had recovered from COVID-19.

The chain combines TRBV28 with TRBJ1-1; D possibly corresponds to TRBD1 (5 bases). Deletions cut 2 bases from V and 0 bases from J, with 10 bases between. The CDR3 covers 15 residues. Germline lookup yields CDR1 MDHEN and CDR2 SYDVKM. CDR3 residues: CASSLGGSMNTEAFF. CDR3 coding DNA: TGTGCCAGCAGTTTAGGGGGGTCAATGAACACTGAAGCTTTCTTT.

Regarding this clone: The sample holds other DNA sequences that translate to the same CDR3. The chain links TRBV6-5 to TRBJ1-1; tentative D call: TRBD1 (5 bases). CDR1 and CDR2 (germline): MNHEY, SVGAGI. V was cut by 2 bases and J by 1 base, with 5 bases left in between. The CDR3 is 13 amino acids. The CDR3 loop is CASSYDRNTEAFF. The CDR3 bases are TGTGCCAGCAGTTACGACAGGAACACTGAAGCTTTCTTT.

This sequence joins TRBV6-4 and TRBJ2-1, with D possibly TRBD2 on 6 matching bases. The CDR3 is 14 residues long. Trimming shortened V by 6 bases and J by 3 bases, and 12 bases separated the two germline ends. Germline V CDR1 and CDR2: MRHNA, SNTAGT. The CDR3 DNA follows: TGTGCCAGCAGCACGGTCGGGGGCTACAATGAGCAGTTCTTC. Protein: CASSTVGGYNEQFF.

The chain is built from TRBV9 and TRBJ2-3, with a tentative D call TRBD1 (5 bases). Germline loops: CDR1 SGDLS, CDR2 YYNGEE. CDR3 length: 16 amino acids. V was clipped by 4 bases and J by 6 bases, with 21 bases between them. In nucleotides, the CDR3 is TGTGCCAGCAGCCTACAGGCAACTGCGAGGCTCGATACGCAGTATTTT. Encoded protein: CASSLQATARLDTQYF.

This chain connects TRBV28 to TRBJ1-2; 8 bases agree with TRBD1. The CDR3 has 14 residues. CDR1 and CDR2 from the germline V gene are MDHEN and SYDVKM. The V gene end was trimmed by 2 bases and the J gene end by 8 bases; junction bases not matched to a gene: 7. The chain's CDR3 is CASSLKDRAGGYTF. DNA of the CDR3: TGTGCCAGCAGTTTAAAGGACAGGGCAGGAGGCTACACCTTC.

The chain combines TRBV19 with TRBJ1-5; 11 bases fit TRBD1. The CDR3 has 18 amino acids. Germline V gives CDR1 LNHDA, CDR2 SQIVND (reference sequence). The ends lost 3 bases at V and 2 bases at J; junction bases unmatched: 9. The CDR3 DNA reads TGTGCCAGTAGTATTAGGGACAGGGGGGGAATGGGCAATCAGCCCCAGCATTTT. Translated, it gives CASSIRDRGGMGNQPQHF. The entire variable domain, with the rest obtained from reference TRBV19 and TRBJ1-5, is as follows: DGGITQSPKYLFRKEGQNVTLSCEQNLNHDAMYWYRQDPGQGLRLIYYSQIVNDFQKGDIAEGYSVSREKKESFPLTVTSAQKNPTAFYLCASSIRDRGGMGNQPQHFGDGTRLSIL.

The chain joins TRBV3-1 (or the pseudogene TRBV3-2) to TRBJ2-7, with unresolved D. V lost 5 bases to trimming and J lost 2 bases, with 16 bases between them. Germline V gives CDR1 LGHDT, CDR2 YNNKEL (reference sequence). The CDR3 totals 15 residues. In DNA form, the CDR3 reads TGTGCCAGCAGCGCAGGTGTGGTAGAGACCTACGAGCAGTACGTC. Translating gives CASSAGVVETYEQYV.

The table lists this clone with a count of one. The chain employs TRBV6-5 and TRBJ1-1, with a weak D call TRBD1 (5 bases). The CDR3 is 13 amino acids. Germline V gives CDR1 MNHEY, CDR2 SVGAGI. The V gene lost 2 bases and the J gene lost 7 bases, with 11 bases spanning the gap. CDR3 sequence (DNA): TGTGCCAGCAGTTACCCAGGGTCGGGTGAAGCTTTCTTT. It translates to CASSYPGSGEAFF.

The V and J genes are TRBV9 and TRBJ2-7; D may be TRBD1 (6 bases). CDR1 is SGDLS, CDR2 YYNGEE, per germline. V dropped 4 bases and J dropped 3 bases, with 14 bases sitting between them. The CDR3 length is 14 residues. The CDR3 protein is CASSSQGTDYEQYF. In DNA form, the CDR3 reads TGTGCCAGCAGCTCTCAGGGGACCGACTACGAGCAGTACTTC.

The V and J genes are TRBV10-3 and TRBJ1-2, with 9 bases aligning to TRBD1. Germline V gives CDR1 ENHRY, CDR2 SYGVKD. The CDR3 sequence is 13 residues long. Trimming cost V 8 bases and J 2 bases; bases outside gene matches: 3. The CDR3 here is CAIGTGGNYGYTF. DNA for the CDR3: TGTGCCATCGGTACAGGGGGCAACTATGGCTACACCTTC.

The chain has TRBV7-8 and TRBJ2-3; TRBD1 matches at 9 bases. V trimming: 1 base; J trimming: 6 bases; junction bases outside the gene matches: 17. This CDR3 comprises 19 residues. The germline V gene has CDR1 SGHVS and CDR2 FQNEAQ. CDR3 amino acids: CASSLGDRDGPYYTDTQYF. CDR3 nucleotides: TGTGCCAGCAGCTTAGGGGACAGGGACGGGCCCTATTACACGGATACGCAGTATTTT.

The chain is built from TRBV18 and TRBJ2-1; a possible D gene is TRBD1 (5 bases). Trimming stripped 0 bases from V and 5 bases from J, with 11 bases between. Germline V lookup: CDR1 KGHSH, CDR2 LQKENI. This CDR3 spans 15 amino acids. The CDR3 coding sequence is TGTGCCAGCTCACCACCGGGGCTGGAGAACAATGAGCAGTTCTTC. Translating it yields CASSPPGLENNEQFF.

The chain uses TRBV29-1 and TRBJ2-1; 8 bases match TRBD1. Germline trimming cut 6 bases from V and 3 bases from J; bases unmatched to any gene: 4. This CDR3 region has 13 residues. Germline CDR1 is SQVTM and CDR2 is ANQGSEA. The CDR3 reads CSVPGQVYNEQFF. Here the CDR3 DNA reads TGCAGCGTGCCGGGACAGGTCTACAATGAGCAGTTCTTC.

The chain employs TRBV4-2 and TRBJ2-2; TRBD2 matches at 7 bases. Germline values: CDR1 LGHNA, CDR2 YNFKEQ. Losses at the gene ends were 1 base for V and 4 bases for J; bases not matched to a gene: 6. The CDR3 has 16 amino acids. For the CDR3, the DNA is TGTGCCAGCAGCCAAGGGCCCGGGGGGACCACCGGGGAGCTGTTTTTT. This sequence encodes CASSQGPGGTTGELFF.

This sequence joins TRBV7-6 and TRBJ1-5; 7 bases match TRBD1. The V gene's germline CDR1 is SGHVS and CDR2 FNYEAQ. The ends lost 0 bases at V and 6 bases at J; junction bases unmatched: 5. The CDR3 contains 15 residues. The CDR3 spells CASSLAPGGGQPQHF. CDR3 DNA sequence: TGTGCCAGCAGCTTAGCGCCAGGGGGTGGTCAGCCCCAGCATTTT.

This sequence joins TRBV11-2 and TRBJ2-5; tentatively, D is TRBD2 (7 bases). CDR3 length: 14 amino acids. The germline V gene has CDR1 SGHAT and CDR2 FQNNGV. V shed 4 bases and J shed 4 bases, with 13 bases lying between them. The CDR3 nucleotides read TGTGCCAGCAGCTCCGGTAGGGGGGGAGAGACCCAGTACTTC. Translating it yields CASSSGRGGETQYF.

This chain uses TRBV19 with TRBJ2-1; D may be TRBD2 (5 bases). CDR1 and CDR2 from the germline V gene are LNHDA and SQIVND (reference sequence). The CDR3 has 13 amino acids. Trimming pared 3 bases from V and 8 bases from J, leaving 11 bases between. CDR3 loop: CASSIAPRDEQFF. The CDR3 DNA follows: TGTGCCAGTAGTATCGCCCCGAGGGATGAGCAGTTCTTC.

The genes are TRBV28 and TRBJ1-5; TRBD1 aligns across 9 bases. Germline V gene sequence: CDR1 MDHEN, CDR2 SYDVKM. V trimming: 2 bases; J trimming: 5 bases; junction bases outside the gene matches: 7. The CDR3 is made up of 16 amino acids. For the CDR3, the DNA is TGTGCCAGCAGTTTAGGGGGACAGGGAGGGTATCAGCCCCAGCATTTT. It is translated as CASSLGGQGGYQPQHF.

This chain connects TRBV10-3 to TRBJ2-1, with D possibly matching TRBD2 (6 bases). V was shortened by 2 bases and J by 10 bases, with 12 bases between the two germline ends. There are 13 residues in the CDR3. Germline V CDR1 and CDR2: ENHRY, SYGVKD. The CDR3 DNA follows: TGTGCCATCAGTGAGGGGGCGGGACGGGAGCAGTTCTTC. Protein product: CAISEGAGREQFF.

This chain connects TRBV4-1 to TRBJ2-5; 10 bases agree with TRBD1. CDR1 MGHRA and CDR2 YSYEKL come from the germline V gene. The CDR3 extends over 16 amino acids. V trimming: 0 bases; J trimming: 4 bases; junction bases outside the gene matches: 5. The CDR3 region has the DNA TGCGCCAGCAGCCAAGATGAGGGACAGGGGAGAGAGACCCAGTACTTC. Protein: CASSQDEGQGRETQYF.

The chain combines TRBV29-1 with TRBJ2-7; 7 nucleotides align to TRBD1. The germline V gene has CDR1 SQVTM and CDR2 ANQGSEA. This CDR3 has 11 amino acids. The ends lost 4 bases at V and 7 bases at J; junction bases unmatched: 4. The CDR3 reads CSVAQGWEQYF. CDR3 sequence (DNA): TGCAGCGTTGCACAGGGGTGGGAGCAGTACTTC.

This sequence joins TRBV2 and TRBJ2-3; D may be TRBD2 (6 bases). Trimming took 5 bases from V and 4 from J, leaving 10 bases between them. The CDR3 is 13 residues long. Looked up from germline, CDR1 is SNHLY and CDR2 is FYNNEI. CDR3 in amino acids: CASSLALADTQYF. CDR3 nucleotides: TGTGCCAGCAGTCTAGCGTTGGCAGATACGCAGTATTTT.

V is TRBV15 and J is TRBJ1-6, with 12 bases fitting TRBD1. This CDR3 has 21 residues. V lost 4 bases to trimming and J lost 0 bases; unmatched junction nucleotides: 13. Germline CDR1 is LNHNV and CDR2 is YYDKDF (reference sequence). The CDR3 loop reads CATSIYPGQGAGSSYNSPLHF. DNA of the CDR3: TGTGCCACCAGCATATATCCGGGACAGGGGGCTGGTAGCTCCTATAATTCACCCCTCCACTTT.

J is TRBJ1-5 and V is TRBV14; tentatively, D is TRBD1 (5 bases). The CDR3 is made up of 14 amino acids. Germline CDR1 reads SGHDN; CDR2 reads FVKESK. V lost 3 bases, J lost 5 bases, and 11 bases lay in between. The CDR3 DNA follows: TGTGCCAGCAGCCATTCAGGGAAGTATCAGCCCCAGCATTTT. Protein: CASSHSGKYQPQHF.

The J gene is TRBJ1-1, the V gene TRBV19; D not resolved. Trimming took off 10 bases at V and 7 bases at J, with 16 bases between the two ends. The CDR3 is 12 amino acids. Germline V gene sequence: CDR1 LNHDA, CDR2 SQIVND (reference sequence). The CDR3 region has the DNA TGTGCCACAGTGAGGCCACGGGGTGAAGCTTTCTTT. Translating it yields CATVRPRGEAFF.

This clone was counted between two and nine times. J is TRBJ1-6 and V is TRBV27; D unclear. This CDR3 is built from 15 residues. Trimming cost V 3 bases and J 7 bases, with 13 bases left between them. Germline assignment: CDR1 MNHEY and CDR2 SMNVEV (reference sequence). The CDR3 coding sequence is TGTGCCAGCAGTTTTGGTCCTGACACAAATTCACCCCTCCACTTT. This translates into CASSFGPDTNSPLHF.

The CDR3 loop reads CASSLAGRGNTEAFF. CDR3 DNA sequence: TGTGCCAGCAGTTTAGCAGGGAGGGGGAACACTGAAGCTTTCTTT. The chain couples TRBV28 to TRBJ1-1; TRBD1 is a possible D gene (5 bases). The CDR3 sequence is 15 residues long. Per germline, CDR1 MDHEN and CDR2 SYDVKM. V lost 2 bases and J 1 base, leaving 11 bases between the germline ends.

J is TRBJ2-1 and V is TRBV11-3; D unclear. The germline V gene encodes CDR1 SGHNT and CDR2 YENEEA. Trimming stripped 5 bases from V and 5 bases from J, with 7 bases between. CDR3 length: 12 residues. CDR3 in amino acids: CASSQTHNEQFF. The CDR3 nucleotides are TGTGCCAGCAGCCAAACACACAATGAGCAGTTCTTC. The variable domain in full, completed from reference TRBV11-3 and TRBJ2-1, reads EAGVVQSPRYKIIEKKQPVAFWCNPISGHNTLYWYLQNLGQGPELLIRYENEEAVDDSQLPKDRFSAERLKGVDSTLKIQPAELGDSAVYLCASSQTHNEQFFGPGTRLTVL.

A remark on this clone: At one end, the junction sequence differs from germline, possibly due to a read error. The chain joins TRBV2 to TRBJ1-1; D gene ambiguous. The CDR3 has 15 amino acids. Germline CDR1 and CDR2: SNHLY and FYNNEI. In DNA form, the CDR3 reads TGTGCCAGCAATGAAGGTGACCGGAGTCGGGCTGAAGCTTTCTTT. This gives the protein CASNEGDRSRAEAFF. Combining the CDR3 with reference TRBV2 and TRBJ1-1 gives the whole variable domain EPEVTQTPSHQVTQMGQEVILRCVPISNHLYFYWYRQILGQKVEFLVSFYNNEISEKSEIFDDQFSVERPDGSNFTLKIRSTKLEDSAMYFCASNEGDRSRAEAFFGQGTRLTVV.

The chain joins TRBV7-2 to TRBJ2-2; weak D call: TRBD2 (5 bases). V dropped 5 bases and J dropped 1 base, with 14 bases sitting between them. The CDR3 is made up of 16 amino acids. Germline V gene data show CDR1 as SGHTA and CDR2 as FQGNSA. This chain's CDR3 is CASSPVRGGNTGELFF. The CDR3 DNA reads TGTGCCAGCAGCCCCGTACGGGGTGGGAACACCGGGGAGCTGTTTTTT. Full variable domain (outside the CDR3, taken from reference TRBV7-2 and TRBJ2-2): GAGVSQSPSNKVTEKGKDVELRCDPISGHTALYWYRQSLGQGLEFLIYFQGNSAPDKSGLPSDRFSAERTGGSVSTLTIQRTQQEDSAVYLCASSPVRGGNTGELFFGEGSRLTVL.